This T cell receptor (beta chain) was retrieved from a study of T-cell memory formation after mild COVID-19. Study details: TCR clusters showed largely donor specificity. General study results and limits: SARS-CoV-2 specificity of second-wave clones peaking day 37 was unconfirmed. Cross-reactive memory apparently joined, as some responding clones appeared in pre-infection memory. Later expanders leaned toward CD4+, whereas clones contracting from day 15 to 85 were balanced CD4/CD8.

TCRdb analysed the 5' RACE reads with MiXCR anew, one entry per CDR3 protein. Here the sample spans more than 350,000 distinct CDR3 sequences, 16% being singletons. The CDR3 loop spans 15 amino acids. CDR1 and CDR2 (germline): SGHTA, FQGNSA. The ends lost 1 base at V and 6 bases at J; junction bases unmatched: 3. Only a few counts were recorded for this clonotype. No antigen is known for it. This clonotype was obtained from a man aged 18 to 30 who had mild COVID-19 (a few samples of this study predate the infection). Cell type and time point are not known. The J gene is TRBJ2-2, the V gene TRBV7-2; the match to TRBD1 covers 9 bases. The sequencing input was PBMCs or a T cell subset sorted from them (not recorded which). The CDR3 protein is CASSLGTGVPGELFF. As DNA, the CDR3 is TGTGCCAGCAGCTTAGGGACAGGGGTCCCCGGGGAGCTGTTTTTT.